This TCR beta chain was recovered during a study of cytomegalovirus exposure and HLA in healthy donors. Concerning this clone: The antigen is not known.

Use of 60 Vbeta and 13 Jbeta primers characterized the PCR. The data were produced by immunoSEQ multiplex PCR, yet TCRdb's version contains in-frame clones alone and is incomplete. Seen in this sample are roughly 30,000 clones; the ten most common clones hold about 5%. This CDR3 region has 14 residues. Germline CDR1 and CDR2: SGDLS and YYNGEE. V was cut by 0 bases and J by 9 bases, with 13 bases left in between. Study results and limitations: Cytomegalovirus association was listed for 150 or so TCR beta chains.

The sample consisted of PBMCs. The V gene is TRBV9, the J gene TRBJ1-5; no firm D call. This receptor was obtained from a female donor in good health and CMV-seronegative. CDR3 protein: CASSVGDGLGPQHF. The CDR3 coding sequence is TGTGCCAGCAGCGTAGGCGATGGGCTTGGGCCCCAGCATTTT.